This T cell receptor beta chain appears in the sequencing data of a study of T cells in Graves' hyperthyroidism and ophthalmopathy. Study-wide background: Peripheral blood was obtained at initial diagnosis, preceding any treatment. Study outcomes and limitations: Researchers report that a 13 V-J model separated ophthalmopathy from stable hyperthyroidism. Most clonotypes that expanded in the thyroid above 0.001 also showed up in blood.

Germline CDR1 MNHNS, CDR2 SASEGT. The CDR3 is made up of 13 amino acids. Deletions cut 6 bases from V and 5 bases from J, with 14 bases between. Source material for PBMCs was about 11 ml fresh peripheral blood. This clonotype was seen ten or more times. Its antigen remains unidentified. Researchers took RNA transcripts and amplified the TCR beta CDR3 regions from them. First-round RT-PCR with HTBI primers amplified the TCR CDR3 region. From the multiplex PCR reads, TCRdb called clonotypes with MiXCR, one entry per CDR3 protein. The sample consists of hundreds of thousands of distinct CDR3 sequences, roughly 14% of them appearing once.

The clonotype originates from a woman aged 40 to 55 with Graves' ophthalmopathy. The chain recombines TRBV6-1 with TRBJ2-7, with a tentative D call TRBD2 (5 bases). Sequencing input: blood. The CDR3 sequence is CASRRGLANEQYF. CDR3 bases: TGTGCCAGCAGGCGCGGGCTAGCAAACGAGCAGTACTTC.